A selection of T cell receptor beta chains follows, all from one sample in a study of blood T cell repertoires in COVID-19. Profiling relied on immunoSEQ multiplex PCR, and the TCRdb table lists in-frame clones only, not all of them. This repertoire shows more than 140,000 clones, 70% to 90% found once; its top ten account for around 8.2%. What was sequenced was peripheral blood. The source is an older woman with acute or convalescent COVID-19. The CDR3 runs from the conserved cysteine through the conserved F or W. The D gene is left open where the match is weak. Rows may omit the clone size; those that give it use once, few, many or a size class.

v_gene: TRBV3-1/TRBV3-2; abundance: NA; j_gene: TRBJ1-2; d_gene: TRBD1; CDR3aa: CASSQPTTQGGAYGYTF; CDR3nt: TGTGCCAGCAGCCAACCCACCACGCAAGGGGGCGCCTATGGCTACACCTTC
v_gene: TRBV7-8; abundance: NA; j_gene: TRBJ2-3; d_gene: NA; CDR3aa: CASSLEWGGGTDTQYF; CDR3nt: TGTGCCAGCAGCTTAGAGTGGGGGGGCGGCACAGATACGCAGTATTTT
v_gene: TRBV9; abundance: NA; j_gene: TRBJ2-1; d_gene: TRBD1; CDR3aa: CASSVRTGGSVEQFF; CDR3nt: TGTGCCAGCAGCGTAAGGACAGGGGGTAGCGTTGAGCAGTTCTTC
v_gene: TRBV18; abundance: NA; j_gene: TRBJ2-5; d_gene: NA; CDR3aa: CASSPPSRGETQYF; CDR3nt: TGTGCCAGCTCACCACCCTCGAGGGGGGAGACCCAGTACTTC
v_gene: TRBV19; abundance: NA; j_gene: TRBJ1-5; d_gene: TRBD1; CDR3aa: CASSIGGGSQPQHF; CDR3nt: TGTGCCAGTAGTATAGGAGGGGGCTCTCAGCCCCAGCATTTT
v_gene: TRBV6-5; abundance: NA; j_gene: TRBJ1-2; d_gene: TRBD1; CDR3aa: CASRKQGSQGYGYTF; CDR3nt: TGTGCCAGCAGAAAACAGGGGTCGCAGGGCTATGGCTACACCTTC
v_gene: TRBV2; abundance: NA; j_gene: TRBJ1-2; d_gene: NA; CDR3aa: CASNFDSTIYGYTF; CDR3nt: TGTGCCAGCAACTTCGACAGCACAATCTATGGCTACACCTTC
v_gene: TRBV6-5; abundance: NA; j_gene: TRBJ1-5; d_gene: TRBD1; CDR3aa: CASRQGQGFNQPQHF; CDR3nt: TGTGCCAGCAGACAGGGACAGGGGTTCAATCAGCCCCAGCATTTT
v_gene: TRBV7-8; abundance: NA; j_gene: TRBJ2-3; d_gene: TRBD2; CDR3aa: CASSLEGRGIDTQYF; CDR3nt: TGTGCCAGCAGCTTAGAGGGGCGGGGGATAGATACGCAGTATTTT
v_gene: TRBV5-8; abundance: few; j_gene: TRBJ1-2; d_gene: TRBD1; CDR3aa: CASSFMDRSYGYTF; CDR3nt: TGTGCCAGCAGCTTCATGGACAGGTCCTATGGCTACACCTTC
v_gene: TRBV10-3; abundance: NA; j_gene: TRBJ2-5; d_gene: TRBD2; CDR3aa: CAISESGGGSETQYF; CDR3nt: TGTGCCATCAGTGAGTCAGGCGGGGGTTCAGAGACCCAGTACTTC
v_gene: TRBV3-1/TRBV3-2; abundance: once; j_gene: TRBJ2-1; d_gene: NA; CDR3aa: CASSQEAAGWYVEQFF; CDR3nt: TGTGCCAGCAGCCAAGAGGCGGCAGGGTGGTACGTTGAGCAGTTCTTC
v_gene: TRBV6-5; abundance: NA; j_gene: TRBJ2-5; d_gene: TRBD2; CDR3aa: CASRRTEAGAQYF; CDR3nt: TGTGCCAGCAGACGGACTGAGGCGGGGGCCCAGTACTTC
v_gene: TRBV24-1; abundance: NA; j_gene: TRBJ2-2; d_gene: NA; CDR3aa: CATSDYRTANTGELFF; CDR3nt: TGTGCCACCAGTGATTATCGGACAGCGAACACCGGGGAGCTGTTTTTT
v_gene: TRBV19; abundance: NA; j_gene: TRBJ1-2; d_gene: NA; CDR3aa: CASTRNRFYGYTF; CDR3nt: TGTGCCAGTACTAGAAACAGGTTCTATGGCTACACCTTC
v_gene: TRBV28; abundance: NA; j_gene: TRBJ2-7; d_gene: NA; CDR3aa: CASSSLYEQYF; CDR3nt: TGTGCCAGCAGTTCCCTTTACGAGCAGTACTTC
v_gene: TRBV4-1; abundance: NA; j_gene: TRBJ2-7; d_gene: NA; CDR3aa: CASSHPRLAYEQYF; CDR3nt: TGCGCCAGCAGCCATCCTCGGCTAGCCTACGAGCAGTACTTC
v_gene: TRBV7-9; abundance: NA; j_gene: TRBJ2-7; d_gene: TRBD2; CDR3aa: CASSSQRGDDLGPVYEQYF; CDR3nt: TGTGCCAGCAGCTCCCAGCGGGGGGACGACCTGGGGCCCGTCTACGAGCAGTACTTC
v_gene: TRBV5-4; abundance: NA; j_gene: TRBJ1-4; d_gene: NA; CDR3aa: CASSPGGSEKLFF; CDR3nt: TGTGCCAGCAGCCCCGGAGGGAGTGAAAAACTGTTTTTT
v_gene: TRBV19; abundance: NA; j_gene: TRBJ2-7; d_gene: NA; CDR3aa: CASSIQWGLLYEQYF; CDR3nt: TGTGCCAGTAGTATTCAGTGGGGGCTCCTCTACGAGCAGTACTTC
v_gene: TRBV28; abundance: NA; j_gene: TRBJ1-6; d_gene: NA; CDR3aa: CASRPGQSSYNSPLHF; CDR3nt: TGTGCCAGCAGGCCAGGACAGAGCTCCTATAATTCACCCCTCCACTTT
v_gene: TRBV11-3; abundance: NA; j_gene: TRBJ2-5; d_gene: NA; CDR3aa: CASSLRRGETQYF; CDR3nt: TGTGCCAGCAGCTTACGCAGGGGAGAGACCCAGTACTTC
v_gene: TRBV11-3; abundance: NA; j_gene: TRBJ2-7; d_gene: NA; CDR3aa: CASSLLPGGEQYF; CDR3nt: TGTGCCAGCAGCTTATTACCCGGGGGAGAGCAGTACTTC